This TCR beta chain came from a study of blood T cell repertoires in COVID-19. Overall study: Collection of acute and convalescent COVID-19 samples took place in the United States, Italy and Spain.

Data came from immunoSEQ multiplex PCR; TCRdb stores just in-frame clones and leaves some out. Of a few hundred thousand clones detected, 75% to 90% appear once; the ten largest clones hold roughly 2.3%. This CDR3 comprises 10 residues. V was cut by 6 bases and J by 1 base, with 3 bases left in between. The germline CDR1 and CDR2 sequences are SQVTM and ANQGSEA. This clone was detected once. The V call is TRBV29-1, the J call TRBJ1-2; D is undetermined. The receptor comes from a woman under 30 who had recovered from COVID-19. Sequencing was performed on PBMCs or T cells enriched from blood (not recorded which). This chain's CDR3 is CSVRNYGYTF. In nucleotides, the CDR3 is TGCAGCGTGCGTAACTATGGCTACACCTTC.